Listed below are T cell receptor beta chains from one sample, sequenced in a study of T cell changes during pregnancy in multiple sclerosis. Repertoires were generated with immunoSEQ multiplex PCR, while TCRdb's copy carries only in-frame clones and drops some. The sample has 60,000 to 70,000 clones, roughly nine tenths seen once. The source was peripheral blood, collected in the second trimester of pregnancy. These receptors originate from a female donor with multiple sclerosis, enrolled in a pregnancy study. The conserved cysteine and the conserved F or W are not part of the CDR3 here. Size is stated for part of the rows, as once, few or many counts, or as a class when the clone is expanded.

>TRBJ1-5|NA|TRBV27
ASILTAGDSNQPQH
>TRBJ2-4|NA|TRBV7-2
ASIQEVGGNIQY
>TRBJ2-7|NA|TRBV2
ASSRPGTGAYEQY
>TRBJ2-1|NA|TRBV10-1
ASSAGNYNEQF
>TRBJ1-3|NA|TRBV7-6
ASSLSRDRALSGNTIY
>TRBJ1-3|NA|TRBV19
ASSMDTASGNTIY
>TRBJ1-4|NA|TRBV27
ASSLESAVGEKLF
>TRBJ2-5|NA|TRBV9
ASSVAPTQETQY
>TRBJ1-2|NA|TRBV28
ASSSGTGVGGYT
>TRBJ1-1|NA|TRBV18
ASSPEGARTEAF
>TRBJ2-2|NA|TRBV9
ASSPKGGGGRAYTGELF
>TRBJ1-4|NA|TRBV9
ASSDGTGGSEKLF
>TRBJ1-1|many|TRBV7-6
ASSSQPTGSTEAF
>TRBJ1-1|few|TRBV19
ASSIDPGQGTEAF
>TRBJ2-7|NA|TRBV9
ASSVQVDPIYEQY
>TRBJ2-1|NA|TRBV5-1
ASSLGSGSPNEQF
>TRBJ1-6|NA|TRBV25-1
ASRSYNSPLH
>TRBJ1-1|NA|TRBV7-9
ASSFTGGEAF
>TRBJ2-5|NA|TRBV20-1
SVTRETQY
>TRBJ1-1|NA|TRBV30
AWSVGGSEIMNTEAF
>TRBJ2-5|NA|TRBV19
ASSWGWDRGRETQY
>TRBJ2-2|NA|TRBV27
ASSLGGGTGELF
>TRBJ2-1|NA|TRBV7-9
ASSLDWTSGSINEQF
>TRBJ2-2|NA|TRBV6-1
ASSGTGHTGELF
>TRBJ2-2|NA|TRBV2
ASTGTSGGATTGELF
>TRBJ2-2|NA|TRBV2
ASRGGTGVPGELF
>TRBJ1-2|NA|TRBV5-6
ASIVTGPNYGYT
>TRBJ2-1|NA|TRBV9
ASSVGLAGADEQF
>TRBJ1-4|NA|TRBV5-4
ASSSGTAVNEKLF
>TRBJ1-2|NA|TRBV14
ASSQYRGWDGYT
>TRBJ2-1|NA|TRBV6-5
ASSAFAPRVEQF
>TRBJ2-1|NA|TRBV6-5
ASSYEVTSSNEQF
>TRBJ2-7|once|TRBV2
ASSYGLAYEQY
>TRBJ1-6|NA|TRBV18
ASSRIETGGEIVSPLH
>TRBJ1-2|NA|TRBV5-1
ASSLDGYGYT
>TRBJ1-3|NA|TRBV19
ASTLWGHSGNTIY
>TRBJ2-5|NA|TRBV11-1
ASSALAGGLQETQY
>TRBJ2-1|NA|TRBV27
ASSLSSRRVKSSYNEQF
>TRBJ2-7|NA|TRBV25-1
ASSGTYEQY
>TRBJ1-5|NA|TRBV6-6
ASSYSNRGQPQH
>TRBJ2-3|NA|TRBV28
ASSVPGQGEKGTQY
>TRBJ2-7|NA|TRBV7-2
ASSLGTSGLSYEQY
>TRBJ1-1|once|TRBV11-2
ASSLAAYTLNTEAF
>TRBJ1-5|NA|TRBV9
ASSVAGDGNQPQH
>TRBJ1-6|NA|TRBV13
ASSSRDTDSPLH
>TRBJ1-6|NA|TRBV19
ASSPQGLNSPLH
>TRBJ1-1|NA|TRBV14
ASSHPGRGVNTEAF
>TRBJ2-5|NA|TRBV7-7
ASSLGGTVQETQY
>TRBJ2-7|NA|TRBV19
ASSLQGAANEQY
>TRBJ2-2|NA|TRBV11-3
ASSLRGLAGGLNTGELF